This record concerns one T cell receptor (beta chain) sequence. This CDR3 contains 14 residues. Germline CDR1 and CDR2: SGHAT and FQNNGV. V was trimmed by 3 bases and J by 3 bases, leaving 9 bases between them. The data stem from a study of blood T cell repertoires in COVID-19. Original processing notes: By means of reference gene primer amplification, nucleated cell counts were estimated. Profiling relied on immunoSEQ multiplex PCR, and the TCRdb table lists in-frame clones only, not all of them. The V and J calls and the clone size are those of that table, but D and trimming were determined from the DNA. The data show around 130,000 clones, 80% to 90% seen once.

Sequenced sample: peripheral blood. The chain has TRBV11-2 and TRBJ1-5; D is perhaps TRBD1 (5 bases). The clonotype comes from a human donor in a cohort sampled during active COVID-19. The CDR3 DNA is TGTGCCAGCAGCTTGACAGACTCCAATCAGCCCCAGCATTTT. Translating it yields CASSLTDSNQPQHF. Together with reference TRBV11-2 and TRBJ1-5, the CDR3 gives the full variable domain: EAGVAQSPRYKIIEKRQSVAFWCNPISGHATLYWYQQILGQGPKLLIQFQNNGVVDDSQLPKDRFSAERLKGVDSTLKIQPAKLEDSAVYLCASSLTDSNQPQHFGDGTRLSIL.